Listed below are T cell receptor beta chains from one sample, sequenced in a study of T-cell memory formation after mild COVID-19. Each CDR3 protein is one row after TCRdb ran MiXCR on the 5' RACE reads. The repertoire holds hundreds of thousands of distinct CDR3 sequences, with around 28% as singletons. Sequenced: PBMCs or a T cell subset sorted from them (not recorded which). These receptors were obtained from an adult woman who had mild COVID-19 (a few samples of this study predate the infection). Cell type and time point are not known. The CDR3 runs from the conserved cysteine through the conserved F or W. The D gene is left open where the match is weak.

CDR3aa,v_gene,d_gene,j_gene
CASSLNRGSFTEAFF,TRBV7-9,TRBD1,TRBJ1-1
CSASWGQGGNQPQHF,TRBV20-1,TRBD1,TRBJ1-5
CASRTQGGNTIYF,TRBV12-3/TRBV12-4,-,TRBJ1-3
CASSLMGGANNEQFF,TRBV7-3,-,TRBJ2-1
CASSGPEPPYNEQFF,TRBV2,-,TRBJ2-1
CASSILDQYNEQFF,TRBV19,-,TRBJ2-1
CASREEGGDNEQFF,TRBV6-5,-,TRBJ2-1
CASSLVGLAGGVTDTQYF,TRBV5-1,TRBD2,TRBJ2-3
CASSVAGLAGGYNEQFF,TRBV9,TRBD2,TRBJ2-1
CASSQDLTSTGSGELFF,TRBV4-2,-,TRBJ2-2
CASSQDLKSVLLTDTQYF,TRBV4-3,-,TRBJ2-3
CASSSLLGRGITEAFF,TRBV7-6,-,TRBJ1-1
CASSQGQGKNTEAFF,TRBV16,TRBD1,TRBJ1-1